This T cell receptor (beta chain) was sequenced in a study of beta chain features in type 1 diabetes. Findings and limits, study-wide: HLA influence on TCRB rearrangement stayed unresolved here.

This clone has a handful of counts. No antigen is known for it. As every portion of the isolated RNA was reverse transcribed, the sequencing read expressed TCRB transcripts. The method was immunoSEQ multiplex PCR; TCRdb's version includes in-frame clones alone and lacks a portion of them. The data contain some 330,000 clones, about 10% of them singletons. From germline, CDR1 is SGHNT and CDR2 YENEEA. CDR3 length: 14 amino acids. V lost 4 bases to trimming and J lost 1 base, with 9 bases between them. This clonotype was obtained from a woman in her twenties or thirties in good health. Sequencing used naive CD4+ T cells from blood. V is TRBV11-3 and J is TRBJ2-3; no definite D call. Here the CDR3 DNA reads TGTGCCAGCAGCTCTCAGCGAGGCACAGATACGCAGTATTTT. Protein sequence: CASSSQRGTDTQYF.